This is a list of T cell receptor beta chains from one sample in a study of regulatory T cells in long-lasting Graves disease. TCRdb fed the multiplex PCR reads into MiXCR, producing one record per CDR3 protein. The data hold around 360,000 distinct CDR3 sequences, with roughly 15% observed a single time. This sample was also put to use in a study of T cells in Graves' hyperthyroidism and ophthalmopathy.

The specimen comprised peripheral blood mononuclear cells (PBMCs), sampled at new diagnosis, from a patient treated with antithyroid drugs. Every receptor here comes from a woman younger than 30 with Graves disease. Both conserved end residues are part of each CDR3. D genes are given only for firm matches. Some rows mark clone size as missing; the rest say once, few, many or name a class of expanded clone.

>.|many|TRBJ2-5|TRBV2
TGTGCCAGCAGCACCAGAGAGACCCAGTACTTC
CASSTRETQYF
>TRBD2|few|TRBJ2-2|TRBV11-2
TGTGCCAGCAGTTCACTAGCGGGGAAGGCCGGGGAGCTGTTTTTT
CASSSLAGKAGELFF
>TRBD2|many|TRBJ2-7|TRBV7-8
TGTGCCAGCAGTTGGACTAGCGGGACCTACGAGCAGTACTTC
CASSWTSGTYEQYF
>.|few|TRBJ2-1|TRBV5-1
TGCGCCAGCAGCGAGGACTATACCCACAATGAGCAGTTCTTC
CASSEDYTHNEQFF
>TRBD2|.|TRBJ2-5|TRBV20-1
TGCAGTGCTAGGCCCCTAGCGGGGGGTGAGCAAGAGACCCAGTACTTC
CSARPLAGGEQETQYF
>.|many|TRBJ2-3|TRBV24-1
TGTGCCACCAGTGCGAACCTAAGGGGTCTGAGCACAGATACGCAGTATTTT
CATSANLRGLSTDTQYF
>.|many|TRBJ2-3|TRBV18
TGTGCCAGCTCACCTCCCTCGGAAGATACGCAGTATTTT
CASSPPSEDTQYF
>.|few|TRBJ2-1|TRBV10-1
TGCGCCAGCAGTGAGTCCGGTGGCGGGGAGCAGTTCTTC
CASSESGGGEQFF
>.|many|TRBJ2-7|TRBV29-1
TGCAGCGTTGAAGATCCTGGGGCGGCCGGATACGAGCAGTACTTC
CSVEDPGAAGYEQYF
>.|many|TRBJ1-2|TRBV20-1
TGCAGTGCCCGGGAACAGGGAGGCTATGGCTACACCTTC
CSAREQGGYGYTF
>TRBD2|many|TRBJ2-7|TRBV28
TGTGCCAGCAGTTTAATGAGAGGACTAGCCGTCTTC
CASSLMRGLAVF
>.|few|TRBJ1-2|TRBV7-2
TGTGCCAGCGGGGATTACTATGGCTACACCTTC
CASGDYYGYTF
>.|few|TRBJ2-5|TRBV5-6
TGTGCCAGTCTTCGGGGCGGTGAGACCCAGTACTTC
CASLRGGETQYF
>.|.|TRBJ2-4|TRBV4-1
TGCGCCAGCAGCCAAGCGGTCGGCGTTTCGGAGAACATTCAGTACTTC
CASSQAVGVSENIQYF
>.|many|TRBJ1-1|TRBV12-3/TRBV12-4
TGTGCCAGCAGTTTGGCAGGGGCGATAGGAATGAACACTGAAGCTTTCTTT
CASSLAGAIGMNTEAFF
>.|few|TRBJ2-3|TRBV5-1
TGCGCCAGCAGCTTGTATTTTAGCACAGATACGCAGTATTTT
CASSLYFSTDTQYF
>TRBD1|.|TRBJ2-7|TRBV10-3
TGTGCCACGTGGGACAGCTCCTACGAGCAGTACTTC
CATWDSSYEQYF
>TRBD2|many|TRBJ2-1|TRBV3-1
TGTGCCAGCAGTGAAATACTGGGGGGGGATGAGCAGTTCTTC
CASSEILGGDEQFF
>.|many|TRBJ1-1|TRBV18
TGTGCCAGCTCACCTCTGAGGTCGAACACTGAAGCTTTCTTT
CASSPLRSNTEAFF
>.|many|TRBJ2-7|TRBV5-1
TGCGCCAGCAGCTTGGAGACAGGACCCTACGAGCAGTACTTC
CASSLETGPYEQYF
>TRBD1|many|TRBJ2-2|TRBV28
TGTGCCAGCACGAAGGGCCGGCCGGCGGGACAGGGGGCGGGGGAGCTGTTTTTT
CASTKGRPAGQGAGELFF
>TRBD1|few|TRBJ1-1|TRBV5-5
TGTGCCAGCAGCTTGGACAGGGGTGCTTTCTTT
CASSLDRGAFF
>TRBD1|many|TRBJ2-7|TRBV7-9
TGTGCCAGCAGCGGAGGGACAGGGGGCGACGAGCAGTACTTC
CASSGGTGGDEQYF
>.|many|TRBJ1-2|TRBV6-1
TGTGCCAGCAGTAACCCCGGCAGGTTCTATGGCTACACCTTC
CASSNPGRFYGYTF
>.|many|TRBJ2-2|TRBV3-1
TGTGCCAGCCGGGATTGGTTATCCGGGGAGCTGTTTTTT
CASRDWLSGELFF